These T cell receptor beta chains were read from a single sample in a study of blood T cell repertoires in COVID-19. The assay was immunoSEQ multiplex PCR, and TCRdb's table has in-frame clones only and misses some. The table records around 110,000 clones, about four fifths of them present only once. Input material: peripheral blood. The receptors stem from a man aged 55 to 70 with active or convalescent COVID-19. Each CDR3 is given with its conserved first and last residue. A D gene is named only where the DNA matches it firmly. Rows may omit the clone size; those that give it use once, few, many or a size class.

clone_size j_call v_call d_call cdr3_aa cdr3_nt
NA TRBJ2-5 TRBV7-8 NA CASSLRKALATSMYQETQYF TGTGCCAGCAGCTTAAGAAAAGCGCTAGCGACGTCTATGTACCAAGAGACCCAGTACTTC
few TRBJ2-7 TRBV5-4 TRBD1 CASSRDRGEQYF TGTGCCAGCAGCCGGGACAGGGGTGAACAGTACTTC
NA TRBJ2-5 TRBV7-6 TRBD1 CASSFSTGGETQYF TGTGCCAGCAGCTTCTCGACAGGGGGAGAGACCCAGTACTTC
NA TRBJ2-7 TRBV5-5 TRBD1 CASSFSDRVDYEQYF TGTGCCAGCAGCTTCTCGGACAGGGTGGATTACGAGCAGTACTTC
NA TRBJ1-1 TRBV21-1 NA CASGARTEAFF TGTGCCAGCGGGGCCAGAACTGAAGCTTTCTTT
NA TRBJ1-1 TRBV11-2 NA CASSKGQGEAFF TGTGCCAGCAGCAAGGGGCAGGGTGAAGCTTTCTTT
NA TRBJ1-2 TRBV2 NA CASREGDGTYYGYTF TGTGCCAGCAGAGAGGGGGACGGTACTTACTATGGCTACACCTTC
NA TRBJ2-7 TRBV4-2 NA CASSQAAGQRYSEQYF TGTGCCAGCAGCCAAGCGGCAGGACAGCGCTACTCCGAGCAGTACTTC
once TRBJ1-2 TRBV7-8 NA CASSPTTNYGYTF TGTGCCAGCAGCCCAACAACCAACTATGGCTACACCTTC
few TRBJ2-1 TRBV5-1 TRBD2 CASSFGTSVEQFF TGCGCCAGCAGCTTTGGTACTAGCGTCGAGCAGTTCTTC
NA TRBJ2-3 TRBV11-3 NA CASSPPRASGTDTQYF TGTGCCAGCAGCCCCCCTCGGGCTAGCGGCACAGATACGCAGTATTTT
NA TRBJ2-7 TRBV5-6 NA CASGSGMYEQYF TGTGCCAGCGGTTCCGGGATGTACGAGCAGTACTTC
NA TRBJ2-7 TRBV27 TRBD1 CASSLRQGYEQYF TGTGCCAGCAGTTTGAGACAGGGGTACGAGCAGTACTTC
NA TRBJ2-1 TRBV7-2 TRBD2 CASSPWSGTYNEQFF TGTGCCAGCAGCCCCTGGAGCGGGACTTACAATGAGCAGTTCTTC
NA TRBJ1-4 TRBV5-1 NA CASSLGRPGVEKLFF TGCGCCAGCAGCTTGGGACGGCCAGGGGTAGAAAAACTGTTTTTT
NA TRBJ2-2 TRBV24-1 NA CATSDPNRALNTGELFF TGTGCCACCAGTGACCCCAACAGGGCGCTGAACACCGGGGAGCTGTTTTTT
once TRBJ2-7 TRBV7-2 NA CASSLQGLLIYEQYF TGTGCCAGCAGCTTACAGGGACTCCTGATCTACGAGCAGTACTTC
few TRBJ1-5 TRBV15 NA CATSPWAQFADSHNQPQHF TGTGCCACCAGCCCATGGGCTCAATTTGCTGACAGTCACAATCAGCCCCAGCATTTT
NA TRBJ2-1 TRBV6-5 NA CASSYSFYSYNEQFF TGTGCCAGCAGTTACTCCTTTTACTCCTACAATGAGCAGTTCTTC
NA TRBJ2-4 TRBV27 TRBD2 CASSSSGRSKNIQYF TGTGCCAGCAGTTCTAGCGGGAGGAGCAAAAACATTCAGTACTTC
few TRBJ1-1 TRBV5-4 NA CASSPDSYTEAFF TGTGCCAGCAGCCCGGACAGTTACACTGAAGCTTTCTTT
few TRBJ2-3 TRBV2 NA CASSERRGTDTQYF TGTGCCAGCAGTGAAAGGAGGGGCACAGATACGCAGTATTTT
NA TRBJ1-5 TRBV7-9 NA CASSLGAGRDSNQPQHF TGTGCCAGCAGCTTAGGGGCCGGACGGGATAGCAATCAGCCCCAGCATTTT
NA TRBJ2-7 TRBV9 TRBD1 CASSVGDSYEQYF TGTGCCAGCAGCGTAGGGGACAGCTACGAGCAGTACTTC
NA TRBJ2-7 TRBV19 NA CASSIDSPYEQYF TGTGCCAGTAGTATCGACAGTCCCTACGAGCAGTACTTC
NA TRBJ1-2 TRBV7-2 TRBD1 CASSFPGQGWGYTF TGTGCCAGCAGCTTCCCAGGACAGGGTTGGGGCTACACCTTC
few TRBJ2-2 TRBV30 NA CAWRGFYTGELFF TGTGCCTGGAGGGGCTTTTACACCGGGGAGCTGTTTTTT
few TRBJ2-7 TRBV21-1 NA CASPGTTGNEQYF TGTGCCAGTCCCGGGACAACCGGAAACGAGCAGTACTTC
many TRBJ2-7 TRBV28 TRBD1 CASMTTGTGRSYEQYF TGTGCCAGCATGACGACCGGGACAGGGAGATCCTACGAGCAGTACTTC
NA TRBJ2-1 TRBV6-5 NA CASRDTGLYNEQFF TGTGCCAGCAGGGATACGGGACTCTACAATGAGCAGTTCTTC
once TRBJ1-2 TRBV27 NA CASSLWGGHGYGYTF TGTGCCAGCAGTTTATGGGGGGGGCACGGCTATGGCTACACCTTC
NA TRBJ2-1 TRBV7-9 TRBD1 CASSLGVGQGMSYNEQFF TGTGCCAGCAGCTTAGGCGTCGGACAGGGGATGTCCTACAATGAGCAGTTCTTC
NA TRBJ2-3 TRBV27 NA CASSSYTFADTQYF TGTGCCAGCAGTTCATACACGTTTGCAGATACGCAGTATTTT
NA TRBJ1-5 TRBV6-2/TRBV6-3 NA CASSYSNPGKSQPQHF TGTGCCAGCAGTTACTCGAACCCAGGGAAGAGTCAGCCCCAGCATTTT
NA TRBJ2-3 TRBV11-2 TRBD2 CASSGTSGTDTQYF TGTGCCAGCAGCGGGACTAGCGGCACAGATACGCAGTATTTT
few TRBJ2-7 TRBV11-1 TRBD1 CASSRDRSSYEQYF TGTGCCAGCAGCCGGGACAGGAGCTCCTACGAGCAGTACTTC
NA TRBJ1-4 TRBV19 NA CASSATAATNEKLFF TGTGCCAGTAGTGCTACAGCCGCAACTAATGAAAAACTGTTTTTT
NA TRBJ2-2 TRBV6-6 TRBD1 CASSYPTGDDAGELFF TGTGCCAGCAGTTACCCGACAGGGGACGACGCCGGGGAGCTGTTTTTT
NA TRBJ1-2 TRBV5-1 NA CASRQAGSDGYTF TGCGCCAGCCGACAGGCAGGGAGCGATGGCTACACCTTC
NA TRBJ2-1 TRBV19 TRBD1 CASREGAYTYNEQFF TGTGCCAGTCGTGAGGGGGCTTACACCTACAATGAGCAGTTCTTC
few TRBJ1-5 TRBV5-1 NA CASSTGGSDQPQHF TGCGCCAGCAGCACCGGGGGTTCGGATCAGCCCCAGCATTTT
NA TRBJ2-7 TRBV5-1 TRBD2 CASSLTNGRAEEQYF TGCGCCAGCAGCTTGACGAACGGGAGGGCCGAGGAGCAGTACTTC
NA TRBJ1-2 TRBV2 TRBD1 CASRDTGGDGYTF TGTGCCAGCAGGGATACAGGGGGCGATGGCTACACCTTC
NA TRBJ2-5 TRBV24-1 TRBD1 CATSPTPGQGANAQETQYF TGTGCCACCAGTCCTACTCCGGGACAGGGGGCTAATGCCCAAGAGACCCAGTACTTC
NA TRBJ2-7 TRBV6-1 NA CASSDRQARFSYEQYF TGTGCCAGCAGTGACCGACAGGCGCGATTCTCCTACGAGCAGTACTTC
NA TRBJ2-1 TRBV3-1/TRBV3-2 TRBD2 CASSQDPFLAGDGNEQFF TGTGCCAGCAGCCAAGATCCCTTCCTAGCGGGAGATGGCAATGAGCAGTTCTTC
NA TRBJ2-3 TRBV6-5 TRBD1 CASSFSAGTGGPQYF TGTGCCAGCAGTTTTTCCGCCGGGACAGGGGGCCCGCAGTATTTT
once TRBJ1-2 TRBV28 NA CASSPPRYYGYTF TGTGCCAGCAGTCCCCCCAGGTACTATGGCTACACCTTC
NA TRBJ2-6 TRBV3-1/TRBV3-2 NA CASSLGSTGANVLTF TGTGCCAGCAGCCTGGGCTCTACTGGGGCCAACGTCCTGACTTTC
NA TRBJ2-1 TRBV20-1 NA CSASHQETLTDEQFF TGCAGTGCTAGTCACCAGGAAACCCTTACGGATGAGCAGTTCTTC
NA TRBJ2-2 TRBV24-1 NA CATSDLTDSGELFF TGTGCCACCAGTGACCTGACAGATTCGGGGGAGCTGTTTTTT
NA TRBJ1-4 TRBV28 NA CASSYRATNEKLFF TGTGCCAGCAGTTACAGGGCAACTAATGAAAAACTGTTTTTT
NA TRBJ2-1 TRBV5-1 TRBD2 CASSSSGINSYNEQFF TGCGCCAGCAGTTCAAGCGGGATTAACTCCTACAATGAGCAGTTCTTC
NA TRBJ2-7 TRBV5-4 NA CASSPGTQVYEQYF TGTGCCAGCAGTCCCGGGACACAGGTCTACGAGCAGTACTTC
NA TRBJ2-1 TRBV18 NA CASSPPQGQNNEQFF TGTGCCAGCTCACCCCCACAGGGTCAAAACAATGAGCAGTTCTTC